Listed below are T cell receptor beta chains from one sample, sequenced in a study of blood T cell repertoires in COVID-19. TCRdb keeps only in-frame clones here, not all; method: immunoSEQ multiplex PCR. This table holds about 190,000 clones, 65% to 80% found once. The specimen was peripheral blood. The receptors come from a woman between 45 and 65 years old with acute or convalescent COVID-19. CDR3s include the opening cysteine and the closing phenylalanine or tryptophan. A D gene is named only where the DNA matches it firmly. The size of a clone is reported for some rows only, either as once, few or many, or as a class for expanded clones.

v_call	j_call	clone_size	d_call	cdr3_nt	cdr3_aa
TRBV27	TRBJ2-5	.	TRBD2	TGTGCCAGCAGTCCGAAGGGACTAGCCGGCGAGACCCAGTACTTC	CASSPKGLAGETQYF
TRBV3-1/TRBV3-2	TRBJ1-6	.	TRBD1	TGTGCCAGCAGCCCCACCCGCGGGACAGGGCGAGATTCACCCCTCCACTTT	CASSPTRGTGRDSPLHF
TRBV5-1	TRBJ2-3	once	TRBD1	TGCGCCAGCAGCTGGGGACAGGGAAGGGCAGATACGCAGTATTTT	CASSWGQGRADTQYF
TRBV5-1	TRBJ2-7	once	.	TGCGCCAGCAGCTTGGCAAGTTTTGGGGCCAGGGTCAACGAGCAGTACTTC	CASSLASFGARVNEQYF
TRBV28	TRBJ2-5	.	TRBD2	TGTGCCAGCACCGACGCGGGGAGGGCTACCCAAGAGACCCAGTACTTC	CASTDAGRATQETQYF
TRBV5-1	TRBJ2-1	.	.	TGCGCCAGCAGCTTGGCCAAGGGGCGGGACTCCTACAATGAGCAGTTCTTC	CASSLAKGRDSYNEQFF
TRBV20-1	TRBJ2-5	once	TRBD2	TGCAGTGCTAGTCTTTTAGCGGGAGCTCGTGAGACCCAGTACTTC	CSASLLAGARETQYF
TRBV28	TRBJ2-7	.	.	TGTGCCAGCAGTTTAGGGGGCACCACATACTACGAGCAGTACTTC	CASSLGGTTYYEQYF
TRBV7-2	TRBJ1-5	once	.	TGTGCCAGCAGGCACTGGGCGGACAATAGCAATCAGCCCCAGCATTTT	CASRHWADNSNQPQHF
TRBV10-3	TRBJ2-7	.	TRBD2	TGTGCCATCAGTGATCTCTGGGGCGGGGGGCAATACGAGCAGTACTTC	CAISDLWGGGQYEQYF
TRBV11-2	TRBJ1-1	.	.	TGTGCCAGCAGCTTATTCCGGGACATGAACACTGAAGCTTTCTTT	CASSLFRDMNTEAFF
TRBV7-2	TRBJ2-7	.	.	TGTGCCAGCAGCGTCCAGGGGAGAAATTACTACGAGCAGTACTTC	CASSVQGRNYYEQYF
TRBV7-9	TRBJ2-7	many	TRBD1	TGTGCCAGCAGCTTAGGGGACAGCCAGTACTTC	CASSLGDSQYF
TRBV10-2	TRBJ2-5	.	.	TGCGCCAGCAGCCCTCAGGGCTTCAAAGAGACCCAGTACTTC	CASSPQGFKETQYF
TRBV5-1	TRBJ1-1	.	.	TGCGCCAGCAGCTTAGGAGACGGCCATGAAGCTTTCTTT	CASSLGDGHEAFF
TRBV11-2	TRBJ2-5	.	TRBD2	TGTGCCAGCATCGGGGGGAGCAAGACCCAGTACTTC	CASIGGSKTQYF
TRBV5-5	TRBJ1-2	.	.	TGTGCCAGCAGCCCGACGGCAGGGGTGGACTATGGCTACACCTTC	CASSPTAGVDYGYTF
TRBV21-1	TRBJ1-2	.	.	TGTGCCAGCAGCAAAGACGGATATTCGGGGGGCTACACCTTC	CASSKDGYSGGYTF
TRBV7-2	TRBJ2-7	.	TRBD1	TGTGCCAGCAGCTTAGGTCGGGACAGGGTCTACGAGCAGTACTTC	CASSLGRDRVYEQYF
TRBV28	TRBJ1-5	.	.	TGTGCCAGCAGTGCTAACCCAGGGGTTAGCAATCAGCCCCAGCATTTT	CASSANPGVSNQPQHF
TRBV7-9	TRBJ2-4	.	TRBD2	TGTGCCAGCAGCTTAGATCTAGCGGCTAGCGGGAGTTTCCAGTACTTC	CASSLDLAASGSFQYF
TRBV7-2	TRBJ1-5	.	TRBD1	TGTGCCAGCAGCTTAGGAGGGGACAGGGACCTGCCCCAGCATTTT	CASSLGGDRDLPQHF
TRBV3-1/TRBV3-2	TRBJ2-1	once	TRBD2	TGTGCCAGCAGCCCCAGACTAGCAACGGGCAATGAGCAGTTCTTC	CASSPRLATGNEQFF
TRBV30	TRBJ2-7	.	.	TGTGCCTGGAGTTCACACGACCGGGTAGGGGACTACGAGCAGTACTTC	CAWSSHDRVGDYEQYF
TRBV7-2	TRBJ1-2	.	TRBD1	TGTGCCAGCAGCTTAAGGAAAGGGGGCGGCTACACCTTC	CASSLRKGGGYTF
TRBV29-1	TRBJ2-1	.	TRBD2	TGCAGCGTTCCGGGACTAGCGGGAGCCTATTACAATGAGCAGTTCTTC	CSVPGLAGAYYNEQFF
TRBV28	TRBJ2-7	.	.	TGTGCCAGCACCCAACCTAGGGGAGGCTCCTACGAGCAGTACTTC	CASTQPRGGSYEQYF
TRBV19	TRBJ2-7	.	.	TGTGCCAGTAGTATAGACTCTAAAGGGACAACAGCCTACGAGCAGTACTTC	CASSIDSKGTTAYEQYF
TRBV19	TRBJ1-1	.	TRBD1	TGTGCCAGTAGTCCCCGACAGGGGAACACTGAAGCTTTCTTT	CASSPRQGNTEAFF
TRBV11-2	TRBJ1-2	.	.	TGTGCCAGCAGCTTAAACGGGAACTATGGCTACACCTTC	CASSLNGNYGYTF
TRBV14	TRBJ2-1	.	TRBD1	TGTGCCAGCAGCCAACCAACAGTGACAGGGTGGCATGAGCAGTTCTTC	CASSQPTVTGWHEQFF
TRBV5-1	TRBJ1-1	.	TRBD1	TGCGCCAGCAGCTTAAGGACAGGGTATACTGAAGCTTTCTTT	CASSLRTGYTEAFF
TRBV6-6	TRBJ1-1	.	TRBD1	TGTGCCAGCAGCATACAGGGACAGTCGGATGAAGCTTTCTTT	CASSIQGQSDEAFF
TRBV6-5	TRBJ2-1	.	TRBD2	TGTGCCAGCAGTCACTTCGAACTAGCGGGAGAGCGTGAGCAGTTCTTC	CASSHFELAGEREQFF
TRBV11-3	TRBJ2-2	.	TRBD2	TGTGCCAGTGGCACGGGACTAGCGGGGGGATCCACCGGGGAGCTGTTTTTT	CASGTGLAGGSTGELFF
TRBV7-9	TRBJ2-1	.	TRBD2	TGTGCCAGCAGCTCGAGTAGCGGGAGGTCCTACAATGAGCAGTTCTTC	CASSSSSGRSYNEQFF
TRBV5-6	TRBJ1-6	.	.	TGTGCCAGCATCGCCGGGACAAAGGGTTCACCCCTCCACTTT	CASIAGTKGSPLHF
TRBV5-6	TRBJ2-6	.	TRBD1	TGTGCCAGCAGCCATGCTCGGGACAGGACCGCCTCTGGGGCCAACGTCCTGACTTTC	CASSHARDRTASGANVLTF
TRBV5-4	TRBJ2-7	.	.	TGTGCCAGCAGCTTCGGAGCGGGCCCCTACGAGCAGTACTTC	CASSFGAGPYEQYF
TRBV23-1	TRBJ2-1	.	TRBD2	TGCGCCAGCAGTCAATCATACCCTAGCGGTAACTGCTCCTACAATGAGCAGTTCTTC	CASSQSYPSGNCSYNEQFF
TRBV10-2	TRBJ2-3	.	TRBD2	TGCGCCAGCAGTGACCGGACTAGCGGGGTTGCAGATACGCAGTATTTT	CASSDRTSGVADTQYF
TRBV29-1	TRBJ2-5	once	.	TGCAGCGTTGAAAAGGGAGGCGAGACCCAGTACTTC	CSVEKGGETQYF
TRBV6-1	TRBJ1-5	few	TRBD1	TGTGCCAGCAGTGAATTCCTCAGGGGGGTTTGGGGTCAGCCCCAGCATTTT	CASSEFLRGVWGQPQHF
TRBV24-1	TRBJ2-7	.	.	TGTGCCATCAGCGAGGCCAGAAGCTACGAGCAGTACTTC	CAISEARSYEQYF
TRBV19	TRBJ1-5	.	TRBD1	TGTGCCAGTTGGGACAGGAGGGAGAATCAGCCCCAGCATTTT	CASWDRRENQPQHF
TRBV18	TRBJ2-7	.	TRBD2	TGTGCCAGCTCACCACCCTCCGCGGGGGCCTACGAGCAGTACTTC	CASSPPSAGAYEQYF
TRBV4-3	TRBJ1-1	.	TRBD1	TGCGCCAGCAGCCGCACAACTTCCTCCGGGACAGTGAACACTGAAGCTTTCTTT	CASSRTTSSGTVNTEAFF
TRBV11-2	TRBJ2-1	.	TRBD2	TGTGCCAGCACCCGGACTAGCGGGATCTCCTACAATGAGCAGTTCTTC	CASTRTSGISYNEQFF
TRBV9	TRBJ1-4	.	TRBD1	TGTGCCAGCAGCGTTACTCAGGGGGCGCTTAATGAAAAACTGTTTTTT	CASSVTQGALNEKLFF
TRBV29-1	TRBJ1-1	.	.	TGCAGCGTTGAAAGGCGGGGACTGAACACTGAAGCTTTCTTT	CSVERRGLNTEAFF
TRBV19	TRBJ1-5	.	TRBD1	TGTGCCAGTAGTATATCCCGGGACAGGGTAGGCAGCAATCAGCCCCAGCATTTT	CASSISRDRVGSNQPQHF
TRBV4-2	TRBJ2-7	.	.	TGTGCCAGCAGCCCCTTGGAGGGCTACGAGCAGTACTTC	CASSPLEGYEQYF
TRBV6-5	TRBJ2-3	.	.	TGTGCCAGCAGCCAGGCCGGCACAGATACGCAGTATTTT	CASSQAGTDTQYF
TRBV7-9	TRBJ2-1	.	TRBD2	TGTGCCAGCAGCTTAGGGAGGCGGGGGAGCTCCTACAATGAGCAGTTCTTC	CASSLGRRGSSYNEQFF